The subject of this entry is one TCR beta chain. It has no known antigen specificity. Base qualities are not at hand, and no much larger clone is one base apart. The sample is drawn from a study of shared clonotypes between healthy human individuals (dated by TCRdb to about 2020). Notes on the research overall: The cohort included a few men and two women between 18 and 49 years of age. Blood TCR repertoires of five healthy adults were deeply sequenced to estimate repertoire size and the extent of clonotype sharing between individuals. Between about 0.8 and 9.5 billion PBMCs per donor were obtained by leukapheresis. Different laboratories and diverse techniques were used to prepare libraries and sequence TCR repertoires, to increase sequencing depth and limit assay-specific biases. For each donor, three plates each were used for CD4 naive and CD4 memory, two plates were used for CD8 naive, and one plate was used for CD8 memory. The research as a whole found: Sampling was restricted to blood, and TCR repertoires in tissue are likely to differ from TCR repertoires in blood. Because the study included a small number of donors, the genetic and exposure-history diversity represented was limited. About 5% of naive CD4, 3.5% of naive CD8, approximately 2.2% of memory CD4, and approximately 0.39% of memory CD8 clonotypes were shared across several donors. Naive subsets generally had larger estimated clonotype richness than memory subsets did. Rarefaction of sorted-subset datasets indicated incomplete sequencing despite the large sequencing depth. Compared with non-shared clonotypes, the clonotypes found in all four sorted-subset donors had higher generation probabilities. Pairwise subsampling indicated that sequencing depth was expected to affect the degree of clonotype sharing among donors.

The donors were healthy, HIV-negative adults with no recently reported acute infections or vaccinations. Only Caucasian adults living in Nashville, Tennessee, USA were represented among the donors. Magnetic negative selection was used to enrich CD4+ T cells, after which naive cells were positively selected on CD45RA and the negative fraction became the memory subset. Blood was obtained by leukapheresis, after which PBMCs were separated by Ficoll-Histopaque density gradient centrifugation and cryopreserved in liquid nitrogen vapor phase. Purity and quantity of every magnetically sorted T cell population were checked by analytical flow cytometry. Each sorted fraction had its genomic DNA isolated and then quantified by UV absorbance on a Nanodrop 2000c. Using the deep immunoSEQ assay, multiplex PCR amplified TCR CDR3 regions from genomic DNA. Genomic DNA extracted from each cell subset was distributed evenly over all wells of several immunoSEQ 96-well plates, and each plate served as one replicate. For sorted subsets, each replicate PCR was loaded with approximately 200 ng genomic DNA, equivalent to some 31,000 T cell genomes. The purified libraries were quantified using a Qubit 3.0 fluorometer, sized with a Bioanalyzer 2100, and then quantified again using the KAPA Library Quantification kit. A separate single-read 150-cycle Illumina NextSeq 550 flow cell was used to sequence each immunoSEQ 96-well plate. The paper's data handling went like this. Because the immunoSEQ output held only junctional sequences and lacked quality scores, the filtering could not match the filtering applied to full-length reads. Sequences were annotated with PyIR, a Python wrapper for IgBLAST v1.9, and V/J genes and CDR3 were assigned using IMGT germline references. Reads with weak V/J assignments (E-value above 1e-6), missing CDR3, stop codons, out-of-frame junctions, or ambiguous translated residues were removed. V3J clonotypes were defined by identical inferred V gene, J gene, and CDR3 amino acid sequence. To compute the percentage overlap between repertoires, the number of shared unique clonotypes was divided by the size of the smaller repertoire. Repertoire richness was assessed with RTK rarefaction, the Chao1 estimator, and Recon v2.1 estimates of unobserved clonotypes. Generation probabilities were computed with OLGA for all TCRbeta clonotypes obtained by the gDNA method from several donors. This immuneACCESS table, as held by TCRdb, lists in-frame sequences with V and J called but not all clones. Of the missing ones, under half trace to an unresolved V gene in checked studies; the others have no known cause. The D gene and trimming were derived from the DNA, and the V and J assignments and clone size from that table. This sample lists nearly 1,000,000 clones; approximately 76% were detected once. Clones ranked in the top ten supply about 1.5% of the sample.

Based on the germline V gene, the CDR1 and CDR2 sequences are ENHRY and SYGVKD. The cysteine opens and the phenylalanine closes a CDR3 of 17 amino acids. The read is trimmed to its CDR3 DNA, 51 bases read in frame from base 1. V was cut back by 0 bases and J by 4 bases, leaving a gap of 15 bases between them. Recombination linked TRBV10-3 to TRBJ2-2, with the D call tentatively TRBD1 or TRBD2, each fitting 6 bases. The sample taken for sequencing was memory CD4+ T cells sorted from blood. The cell subset or site tag for this specimen amounts to: CD45RA-negative fraction. This sequence originates from a young man in good health. The DNA sequence is given as TGTGCCATCAGTGAGTCGAGATATGGGGGGCCCACCGGGGAGCTGTTTTTT. This gives the protein CAISESRYGGPTGELFF.